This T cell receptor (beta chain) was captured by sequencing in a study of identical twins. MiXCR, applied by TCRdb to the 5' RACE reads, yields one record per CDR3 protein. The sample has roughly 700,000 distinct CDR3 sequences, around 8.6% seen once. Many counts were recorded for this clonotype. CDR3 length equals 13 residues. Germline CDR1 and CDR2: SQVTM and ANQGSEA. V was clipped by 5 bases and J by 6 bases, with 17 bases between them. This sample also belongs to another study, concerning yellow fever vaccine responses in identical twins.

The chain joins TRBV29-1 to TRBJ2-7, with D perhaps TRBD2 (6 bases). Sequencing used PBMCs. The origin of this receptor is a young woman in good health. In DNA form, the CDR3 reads TGCAGCGTTTTCGACGGGAGTCTGGCCGAGCAGTACTTC. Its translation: CSVFDGSLAEQYF.